The entry below gives a single TCR beta chain sequence along with its context. As yet, its antigen is unknown. The data are from a study of cytomegalovirus exposure and HLA in healthy donors. Study findings and constraints: Across all donors, roughly uniform sequencing depth was an assumption of the presence/absence analyses. The likely explanation for a cluster of highly shared sequence variants was sequencing artifact.

The PCR was carried out with 60 Vbeta primers and 13 Jbeta primers. Repertoires were generated with immunoSEQ multiplex PCR, while TCRdb's copy carries only in-frame clones and drops some. The sample holds 150,000 to 200,000 clones, nearly 80% seen once. V was pared by 5 bases and J by 3 bases, with 15 bases between. Germline V lookup: CDR1 SGHRS, CDR2 YFSETQ. The CDR3 runs to 14 residues. The sequence was collected from a man aged 50 or older in good health and CMV-seropositive. The chain combines TRBV5-1 with TRBJ2-7; D possibly corresponds to TRBD1 (5 bases). Sequencing was performed on PBMCs. CDR3 amino acids: CASRTQGPGYEQYF. The CDR3 DNA is TGCGCCAGCAGAACCCAGGGTCCAGGCTACGAGCAGTACTTC.